These 25 T cell receptor beta chains share one sample of origin, sequenced in a study of regulatory T cells in long-lasting Graves disease (dated by TCRdb to the early 2020s). Preparation of the library involved multiplex PCR. For sequencing, an Illumina HiSeq 4000 was employed. iRepertoire HTBI primers and Arm-PCR amplification of CDR3 regions were used to construct TCR beta libraries. TCRdb reworked the public reads: Q25 trimming with fastp, MiXCR clone assembly, productive beta chains retained. Identical CDR3 protein sequences are pooled into one entry, listed with their most common genes and DNA. A total of hundreds of thousands of distinct CDR3 sequences appear in this sample, around 20% of them only once. Approximately 15% of the sample is held by the ten biggest clonotypes. The time point label for this specimen denotes: persistent/refractory GD, antithyroid drugs over 5 years with positive TRAb. For both TCR sequencing and RNA sequencing, RNA was extracted from PBMCs in TRIzol.

The sample here was peripheral blood mononuclear cells (PBMCs), taken when the disease was refractory, from a patient treated with antithyroid drugs. The receptors here all came from a female donor with Graves disease.

There are a few counts of this clonotype. The J gene is TRBJ1-4, the V gene TRBV6-2 or TRBV6-3; D is possibly TRBD1 (5 bases). There are 16 residues in the CDR3. Looked up from germline, CDR1 is MNHEY and CDR2 is SVGEGT. The V end lost 4 bases, the J end lost 8 bases, and 20 bases lay between the germline ends. In nucleotides, the CDR3 is TGTGCCAGCAGTTTCGACTACGGGGGTGGGAGGGAAAAACTGTTTTTT. Encoded protein: CASSFDYGGGREKLFF.

The chain couples TRBV29-1 to TRBJ2-3; D is possibly TRBD2 (5 bases). There are 10 residues in the CDR3. The germline V gene encodes CDR1 SQVTM and CDR2 ANQGSEA. Trimming pared 6 bases from V and 6 bases from J, leaving 7 bases between. The CDR3 here is CSVGVDTQYF. The CDR3 DNA reads as TGCAGCGTCGGGGTGGATACGCAGTATTTT.

This clonotype has more than one count but fewer than ten. The chain employs TRBV5-5 and TRBJ1-1; no clear D. Germline values: CDR1 SGHKS, CDR2 YYEKEE (reference sequence). This CDR3 has 14 residues. V was trimmed by 3 bases and J by 6 bases, leaving 15 bases between them. The CDR3 coding sequence is TGTGCCAGCAGCTCCAAACATCGAGGCGCTGAAGCTTTCTTT. This translates into CASSSKHRGAEAFF.

This clonotype showed up many times. The rearrangement joins TRBV2 to TRBJ1-1; 8 bases line up with TRBD1. Germline-derived CDR1 and CDR2 are SNHLY and FYNNEI. This CDR3 is built from 14 residues. J lost 0 bases, V lost 6 bases, and 3 bases had no gene match. The CDR3 bases are TGTGCCAGCAGCGGGACAGGCCTGAACACTGAAGCTTTCTTT. Translated: CASSGTGLNTEAFF.

This chain uses TRBV7-8 with TRBJ2-7, with TRBD2 matching 8 bases. Germline V gene data show CDR1 as SGHVS and CDR2 as FQNEAQ. The CDR3 length is 15 residues. Germline trimming cut 1 base from V and 6 bases from J; bases unmatched to any gene: 8. The CDR3 reads CASSLEGLASGEQYF. Written as DNA, the CDR3 is TGTGCCAGCAGCTTAGAAGGACTAGCCTCGGGCGAGCAGTACTTC.

Ten or more counts support this clonotype. The V and J genes are TRBV12-3 or TRBV12-4 and TRBJ1-2, with D unresolved. Trimming took 5 bases from V and 8 from J, leaving 12 bases between them. This CDR3 spans 12 amino acids. CDR3 loop: CASSPMARGYTF. The CDR3 coding sequence is TGTGCCAGCAGTCCGATGGCCCGGGGCTACACCTTC.

This clonotype was recorded many times. This chain uses TRBV6-5 with TRBJ1-2; D unresolved. This CDR3 has 15 residues. Trimming removed 0 bases at V and 7 bases at J, with 15 bases between. In germline, CDR1 is MNHEY, CDR2 SVGAGI. The CDR3, as DNA: TGTGCCAGCAGTTACTCCCTGGTGAGAGATGTTGGCTACACCTTC. This codes for CASSYSLVRDVGYTF.

CDR3 loop: CASSTGEGTTYEQYF. CDR3 DNA: TGCGCCAGCTCCACCGGGGAGGGCACCACCTACGAGCAGTACTTC. The V and J genes are TRBV4-1 and TRBJ2-7; 7 bases line up with TRBD2. CDR1 and CDR2 (germline): MGHRA, YSYEKL. With V trimmed by 8 bases and J by 2 bases, 12 bases remained unmatched. This CDR3 has 15 amino acids.

The chain links TRBV5-1 to TRBJ2-3; TRBD1 aligns across 9 bases. The CDR3 is 12 amino acids. V gave up 4 bases and J gave up 14 bases; unmatched junction bases: 8. Germline lookup yields CDR1 SGHRS and CDR2 YFSETQ. The CDR3 loop reads CASSPGTGRGYF. The CDR3 DNA sequence: TGCGCCAGCAGCCCTGGGACAGGGCGCGGGTATTTT.

For this clonotype: This sequence may be a read error, since a much larger clone differs from it by one base. The chain couples TRBV5-1 to TRBJ2-7; D uncertain. Germline V CDR1 and CDR2: SGHRS, YFSETQ. This CDR3 comprises 13 residues. This CDR3 is CASSLDRQDEQCF. The CDR3 nucleotides read TGCGCCAGCAGCTTGGATCGGCAGGACGAGCAGTGCTTC.

This clonotype was seen a handful of times. V is TRBV27 and J is TRBJ2-7; 7 bases are a match to TRBD1. V shed 3 bases, J shed 6 bases, and the junction held 5 bases outside the gene matches. The CDR3 runs 13 residues. Germline values: CDR1 MNHEY, CDR2 SMNVEV (reference sequence). The CDR3 coding sequence is TGTGCCAGCAGTTTCGAGGGGGCTCTCGAGCAGTACTTC. It yields the protein CASSFEGALEQYF.

This clonotype occurred many times. The chain's CDR3 is CSAREPGYFQPQHF. Written as DNA, the CDR3 is TGCAGTGCTAGAGAACCAGGGTATTTTCAGCCCCAGCATTTT. The chain carries TRBV20-1 and TRBJ1-5; D is possibly TRBD1 (5 bases). V gave up 0 bases and J gave up 6 bases, with 12 bases separating them. This CDR3 region has 14 residues. Looked up from germline, CDR1 is DFQATT and CDR2 is SNEGSKA (reference sequence).

Notes on this clonotype: A much bigger clone sits one base away, suggesting this may be a read error. The chain joins TRBV20-1 to TRBJ2-7; TRBD2 aligns across 7 bases. CDR1 is DFQATT and CDR2 is SNEGSKA in the germline V gene (reference sequence). The CDR3 extends over 15 amino acids. CDR3 sequence: CSARGEGFISYDQYF. The DNA of the CDR3 is TGCAGTGCTAGGGGGGAGGGTTTTATCTCCTACGACCAGTACTTC.

This chain uses TRBV9 with TRBJ2-1; possible D gene TRBD1, 5 bases. V dropped 0 bases and J dropped 4 bases, with 14 bases sitting between them. The CDR3 covers 16 residues. The germline gives CDR1 SGDLS, CDR2 YYNGEE. This chain's CDR3 is CASSVAPDMEYNEQFF. The DNA of the CDR3 is TGTGCCAGCAGCGTAGCCCCGGACATGGAGTACAATGAGCAGTTCTTC.

The chain uses TRBV27 and TRBJ1-1; 7 nucleotides match TRBD1. Unmatched junction bases numbered 4, after V lost 5 bases and J lost 4 bases. The CDR3 extends over 13 amino acids. Germline CDR1 reads MNHEY; CDR2 reads SMNVEV (reference sequence). The CDR3 nucleotides are TGTGCCAGCAGTGCCGACAGGGTCACTGAAGCTTTCTTT. It yields the protein CASSADRVTEAFF.

V is TRBV5-1 and J is TRBJ2-3; 7 bases are a match to TRBD2. V trimming: 0 bases; J trimming: 2 bases; junction bases outside the gene matches: 6. Germline lookup yields CDR1 SGHRS and CDR2 YFSETQ. This CDR3 is built from 16 residues. The CDR3 spells CASSLVMREYTDTQYF. In DNA form, the CDR3 reads TGCGCCAGCAGCTTGGTCATGCGGGAGTACACAGATACGCAGTATTTT.

This chain's CDR3 is CAISGLRTSGGEQYF. CDR3 sequence (DNA): TGTGCCATCAGTGGGCTGAGGACTAGCGGGGGCGAGCAGTACTTC. The V call is TRBV10-3, the J call TRBJ2-7; TRBD2 agrees at 13 bases. Germline loops: CDR1 ENHRY, CDR2 SYGVKD. The CDR3 is 15 amino acids. The J segment lost 6 bases and the V segment lost 4 bases, leaving 6 bases of the junction unmatched.

The chain recombines TRBV29-1 with TRBJ1-4, with TRBD1 as a possible D gene (6 bases). CDR1 is SQVTM, CDR2 ANQGSEA, per germline. V dropped 4 bases and J dropped 8 bases, with 14 bases sitting between them. This CDR3 region has 13 residues. CDR3 residues: CSVGGGQGEKLFF. The CDR3 region has the DNA TGCAGCGTTGGCGGGGGTCAGGGGGAAAAACTGTTTTTT.

For this clonotype: A clone one base away is much larger, so this may be a read error. The V gene is TRBV6-1, the J gene TRBJ1-1; a weak D match, TRBD1 (5 bases). CDR3 length: 15 residues. Germline V gene data show CDR1 as MNHNS and CDR2 as SASEGT. Deletions cut 4 bases from V and 1 base from J, with 13 bases between. The CDR3 nucleotides read TGTGCCAGCAGTGCCACAGGATCCACGAACACTGAAGCTTTCTTT. Its translation: CASSATGSTNTEAFF.

This clonotype was recorded at least ten times. V usage is TRBV28 and J usage is TRBJ2-4, with TRBD2 as a possible D gene (6 bases). V gave up 4 bases and J gave up 2 bases, with 12 bases separating them. CDR1 MDHEN and CDR2 SYDVKM come from the germline V gene. This CDR3 is built from 15 residues. The CDR3 is CASSSNGRPKNIQYF. In DNA, the CDR3 is TGTGCCAGCAGTTCCAACGGGAGACCCAAAAACATTCAGTACTTC.

In this sample, this clonotype turned up many times. V is TRBV12-3 or TRBV12-4 and J is TRBJ2-5, with a weak D call TRBD2 (6 bases). V gave up 8 bases and J gave up 0 bases, with 16 bases separating them. This CDR3 is 15 amino acids long. The CDR3 DNA reads TGTGCCAGCCAAACGAATCGGGACTACCAAGAGACCCAGTACTTC. It translates to CASQTNRDYQETQYF.

The rearrangement joins TRBV10-3 to TRBJ2-7, with a weak D call TRBD2 (7 bases). V lost 3 bases, J lost 1 base, and 10 bases lay in between. CDR1 is ENHRY, CDR2 SYGVKD, per germline. The CDR3 length is 14 residues. The DNA of the CDR3 is TGTGCCATCAGTGATGGGGGGGCGTCCTACGAGCAGTACTTC. Its protein product is CAISDGGASYEQYF.

A note on this clonotype: This may stem from a read error, because a much larger clone lies one nucleotide away. CDR3 bases: TGCGCCAGCAGCATCGCGGGAGGGGTAGAGACCCAGTACTTC. Translation gives CASSIAGGVETQYF. The rearrangement joins TRBV4-1 to TRBJ2-5, with 9 bases lining up with TRBD2. CDR1 and CDR2 from the germline V gene are MGHRA and YSYEKL. The CDR3 loop spans 14 amino acids. Unmatched junction bases numbered 5, after V lost 5 bases and J lost 4 bases.

This clonotype was found a few times. The genes are TRBV6-1 and TRBJ2-3, with D possibly TRBD2 on 5 matching bases. The V gene's germline CDR1 is MNHNS and CDR2 SASEGT. Deletions cut 5 bases from V and 4 bases from J, with 16 bases between. The CDR3 totals 15 residues. For the CDR3, the DNA is TGTGCCAGCAGTCGACCTAGCATCCCCCCAGATACGCAGTATTTT. Its protein product is CASSRPSIPPDTQYF.

Details on this clonotype: This may be a read error, as it is one base from a much larger clone. The chain recombines TRBV24-1 with TRBJ1-2; 9 bases are a match to TRBD1. The CDR3 totals 14 residues. Germline V lookup: CDR1 KGHDR, CDR2 SFDVKD. The DNA of the CDR3 is TGTGCCACCGGTGATGGACAGGGGCACTATGGCTACACCTTC. Translation: CATGDGQGHYGYTF.